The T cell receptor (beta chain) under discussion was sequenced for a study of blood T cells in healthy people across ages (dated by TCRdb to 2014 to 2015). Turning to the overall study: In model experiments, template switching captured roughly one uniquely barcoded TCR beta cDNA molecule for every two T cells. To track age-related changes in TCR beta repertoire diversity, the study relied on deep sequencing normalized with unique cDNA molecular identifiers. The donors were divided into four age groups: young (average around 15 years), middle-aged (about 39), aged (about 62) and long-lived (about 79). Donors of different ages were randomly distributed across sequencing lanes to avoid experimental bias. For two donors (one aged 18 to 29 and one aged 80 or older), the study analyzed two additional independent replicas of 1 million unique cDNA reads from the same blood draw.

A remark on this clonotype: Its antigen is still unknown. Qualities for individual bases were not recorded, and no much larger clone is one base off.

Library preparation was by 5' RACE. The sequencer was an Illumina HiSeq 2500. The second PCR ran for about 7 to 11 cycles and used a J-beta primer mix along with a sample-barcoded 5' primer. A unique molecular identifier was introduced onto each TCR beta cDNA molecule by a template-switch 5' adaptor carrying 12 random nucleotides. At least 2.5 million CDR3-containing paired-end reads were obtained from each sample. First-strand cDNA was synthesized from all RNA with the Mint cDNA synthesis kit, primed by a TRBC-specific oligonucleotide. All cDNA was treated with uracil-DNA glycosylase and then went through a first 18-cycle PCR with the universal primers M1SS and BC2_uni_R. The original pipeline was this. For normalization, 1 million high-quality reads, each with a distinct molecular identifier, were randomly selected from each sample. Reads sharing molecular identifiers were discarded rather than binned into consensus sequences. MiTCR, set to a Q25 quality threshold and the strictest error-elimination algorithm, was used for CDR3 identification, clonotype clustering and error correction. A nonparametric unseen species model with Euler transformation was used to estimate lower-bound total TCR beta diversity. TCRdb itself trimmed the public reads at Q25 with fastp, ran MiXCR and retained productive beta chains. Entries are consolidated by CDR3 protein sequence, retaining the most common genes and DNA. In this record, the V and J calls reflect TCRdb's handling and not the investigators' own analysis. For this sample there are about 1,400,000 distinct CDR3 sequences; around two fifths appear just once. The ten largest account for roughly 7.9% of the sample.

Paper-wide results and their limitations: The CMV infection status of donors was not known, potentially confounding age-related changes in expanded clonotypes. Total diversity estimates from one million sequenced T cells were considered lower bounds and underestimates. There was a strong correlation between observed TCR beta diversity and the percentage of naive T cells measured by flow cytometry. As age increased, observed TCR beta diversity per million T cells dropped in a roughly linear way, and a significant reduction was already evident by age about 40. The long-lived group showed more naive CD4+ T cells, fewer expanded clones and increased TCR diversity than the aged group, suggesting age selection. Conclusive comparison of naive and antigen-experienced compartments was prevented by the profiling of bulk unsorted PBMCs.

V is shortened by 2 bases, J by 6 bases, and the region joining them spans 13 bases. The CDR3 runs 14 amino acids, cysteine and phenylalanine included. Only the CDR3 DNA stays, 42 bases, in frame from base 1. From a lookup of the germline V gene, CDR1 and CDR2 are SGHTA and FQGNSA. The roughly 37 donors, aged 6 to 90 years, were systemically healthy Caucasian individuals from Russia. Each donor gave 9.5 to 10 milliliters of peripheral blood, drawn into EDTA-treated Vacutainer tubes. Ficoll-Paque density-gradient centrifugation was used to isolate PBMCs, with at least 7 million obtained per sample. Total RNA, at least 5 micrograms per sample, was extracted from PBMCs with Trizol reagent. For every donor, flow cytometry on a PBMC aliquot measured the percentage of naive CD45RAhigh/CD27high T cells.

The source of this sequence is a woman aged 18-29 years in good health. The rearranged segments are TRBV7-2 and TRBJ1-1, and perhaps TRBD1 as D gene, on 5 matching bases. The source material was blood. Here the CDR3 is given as CASSLNGGVPEAFF. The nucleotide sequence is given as TGTGCCAGCAGCTTAAACGGGGGGGTTCCTGAAGCTTTCTTT. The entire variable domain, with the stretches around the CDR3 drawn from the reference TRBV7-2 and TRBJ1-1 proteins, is GAGVSQSPSNKVTEKGKDVELRCDPISGHTALYWYRQSLGQGLEFLIYFQGNSAPDKSGLPSDRFSAERTGGSVSTLTIQRTQQEDSAVYLCASSLNGGVPEAFFGQGTRLTVV.